The subject of this entry is one T cell receptor (beta chain). Its matching antigen is unknown. This specimen comes from a study of T-cell memory formation after mild COVID-19. About the research overall: TCR clusters largely stayed donor specific. Study-wide findings and caveats: Pre-infection memory showed some responding clones, and this suggested that cross-reactive memory joined. Those CD4+ clones that contracted were mainly in CM and EM (CD8+ ones in EMRA).

The CDR3 is 13 amino acids. The TCR alpha and TCR beta cDNA libraries, bearing sample barcodes and UMIs, were generated by 5'RACE using constant-segment primers. TCRdb re-derived calls from the 5' RACE reads in MiXCR, one entry per CDR3 protein. The sample has a few hundred thousand distinct CDR3 sequences, 25% to 30% seen once; the top ten hold approximately 13%. Sequenced sample: PBMCs or a T cell subset sorted from them (not recorded which). The sequence was obtained from an adult woman who had mild COVID-19 (a few samples of this study predate the infection). Cell type and time point are not known. The gene calls are TRBV21-1 and TRBJ2-7. TRBV21-1 is termed a pseudogene. The CDR3 sequence: CASSKAVGNEQYF. The CDR3 region has the DNA TGTGCCAGCAGCAAAGCCGTAGGGAACGAGCAGTACTTC.